These 21 T cell receptor beta chains were sequenced from one sample in a study of blood T cells in healthy people across ages. A second about 6 to 12 cycle PCR used barcoded and J-beta primers. TCRdb processed the 5' RACE reads anew with MiXCR; each CDR3 protein has one entry. Of hundreds of thousands of distinct CDR3 sequences listed, approximately 24% are singletons. This sample was also put to use in a study of T cells of mothers and their children.

The sequenced material came from blood. The source of these receptors is a boy between 10 and 17 years old in good health.

Comments on this clonotype: The conserved phenylalanine or tryptophan is not found at the CDR3 terminus, so this likely reflects a read error. The chain employs TRBV29-1 and TRBJ2-1, with 8 bases fitting TRBD2. V shed 3 bases, J shed 7 bases, and the junction held 2 bases outside the gene matches. CDR1 and CDR2 (germline): SQVTM, ANQGSEA. CDR3 length equals 12 residues. The chain's CDR3 is CSVDRLANEQFV. CDR3 nucleotide sequence: TGCAGCGTTGATAGACTAGCGAATGAGCAGTTCGTC.

The genes are TRBV10-3 and TRBJ1-2; 7 positions match TRBD1. With 4 bases clipped from V and 8 bases from J, the junction kept 7 bases outside the gene matches. Looked up from germline, CDR1 is ENHRY and CDR2 is SYGVKD. The CDR3 covers 13 residues. The DNA for the CDR3 is TGTGCCATCAGTGGCGACAGGGCTGGAGGCTACACCTTC. This codes for CAISGDRAGGYTF.

There are a few counts of this clonotype. V and J are TRBV12-3 or TRBV12-4 and TRBJ2-5; D is ambiguous. This CDR3 region has 13 residues. V was shortened by 7 bases and J by 0 bases, with 9 bases between the two germline ends. Written as DNA, the CDR3 is TGTGCCAGCACTCAACGGTACCAAGAGACCCAGTACTTC. Protein sequence: CASTQRYQETQYF.

The rearrangement uses TRBV9 and TRBJ1-6; TRBD1 matches at 10 bases. The V gene's germline CDR1 is SGDLS and CDR2 YYNGEE. J was trimmed by 10 bases and V by 2 bases; bases with no gene match: 6. The CDR3 has 15 residues. The CDR3: CASSVGTGERSPLHF. DNA for the CDR3: TGTGCCAGCAGCGTCGGGACAGGGGAGAGGTCACCCCTCCACTTT.

The chain uses TRBV20-1 and TRBJ2-5; maybe TRBD2 (6 bases). Trimming left V 1 base short and J 2 bases short, with 11 bases between. The CDR3 consists of 14 residues. CDR1 is DFQATT and CDR2 is SNEGSKA in the germline V gene (reference sequence). In nucleotides, the CDR3 is TGCAGTGCTAGAGGGACTACACCGCAAGAGACCCAGTACTTC. Translated: CSARGTTPQETQYF.

This chain connects TRBV9 to TRBJ1-3; no clear D gene. CDR1 and CDR2 from the germline V gene are SGDLS and YYNGEE. Trimming shortened V by 0 bases and J by 4 bases, and 11 bases separated the two germline ends. The CDR3 loop spans 15 amino acids. The CDR3 reads CASSVGYLGGNTIYF. CDR3 coding DNA: TGTGCCAGCAGCGTAGGCTATTTAGGAGGAAACACCATATATTTT.

This clonotype appeared many times. This chain links TRBV7-9 with TRBJ2-7; TRBD1 agrees at 10 bases. Trimming removed 3 bases from V and 4 bases from J; junction bases left unmatched: 3. Germline lookup yields CDR1 SEHNR and CDR2 FQNEAQ (reference sequence). This CDR3 region has 14 residues. DNA for the CDR3: TGTGCCAGCAGCTTCACGGACAGGGGGTACGAGCAGTACTTC. The encoded protein is CASSFTDRGYEQYF.

The chain couples TRBV20-1 to TRBJ1-2; TRBD1 might be the D (5 bases). The V end lost 1 base, the J end lost 1 base, and 13 bases lay between the germline ends. The length of the CDR3 is 15 residues. Germline assignment: CDR1 DFQATT and CDR2 SNEGSKA (reference sequence). CDR3 residues: CSARAQTVDNYGYTF. DNA of the CDR3: TGCAGTGCTAGAGCTCAGACAGTGGATAACTATGGCTACACCTTC.

This clonotype was picked up a small number of times. The chain has TRBV27 and TRBJ2-7; 8 bases align to TRBD1. Germline V gene sequence: CDR1 MNHEY, CDR2 SMNVEV (reference sequence). J gave up 2 bases and V 5 bases, and 8 bases lay outside the gene matches. CDR3 size: 15 residues. CDR3 DNA: TGTGCCAGCAGTCCATGGACAGGGACCCCCTACGAGCAGTACTTC. As protein: CASSPWTGTPYEQYF.

This clonotype was counted a few times. DNA for the CDR3: TGTGCCAGCAGCACTACAGGGGAACCCGAGACCCAGTACTTC. Translated, it gives CASSTTGEPETQYF. The chain couples TRBV11-3 to TRBJ2-5; 7 positions agree with TRBD1. The CDR3 contains 14 residues. V shed 5 bases and J 5 bases; nucleotides not matched to a gene: 8. CDR1 is SGHNT and CDR2 is YENEEA in the germline V gene. Looking up the rest from reference TRBV11-3 and TRBJ2-5 gives the full variable domain: EAGVVQSPRYKIIEKKQPVAFWCNPISGHNTLYWYLQNLGQGPELLIRYENEEAVDDSQLPKDRFSAERLKGVDSTLKIQPAELGDSAVYLCASSTTGEPETQYFGPGTRLLVL.

The chain employs TRBV4-1 and TRBJ2-5; D is uncertain. The J call may be faulty, since TRBJ2-1 better matches the DNA end. The germline CDR1 and CDR2 sequences are MGHRA and YSYEKL. The CDR3 sequence is 18 residues long. In DNA, the CDR3 is TGCGCCAGCAGCCAAGATGAGGCCCCGCTGGGCCCCCTCAATGAGCAGTTCTTC. Its translation: CASSQDEAPLGPLNEQFF.

This clonotype was seen a few times. V is TRBV6-6 and J is TRBJ2-1; D not certain. V dropped 0 bases and J dropped 7 bases, with 13 bases sitting between them. Germline lookup yields CDR1 MNHNY and CDR2 SVGAGI (reference sequence). The CDR3 has 15 amino acids. Here the CDR3 DNA reads TGTGCCAGCAGTTACTCCGGGCTGCAGGAGAATGAGCAGTTCTTC. Amino acids: CASSYSGLQENEQFF.

This clonotype has just a few counts. The chain links TRBV12-5 to TRBJ1-3; unclear D gene. The CDR3 is made up of 17 amino acids. V lost 2 bases and J 0 bases, leaving 14 bases between the germline ends. The germline CDR1 and CDR2 sequences are LGHNT and FRNRAP. CDR3 bases: TGTGCTAGTGGTTTGCGACTTATGGGGAGCTCTGGAAACACCATATATTTT. Its translation: CASGLRLMGSSGNTIYF. Drawing the rest from reference TRBV12-5 and TRBJ1-3, the complete variable domain is DARVTQTPRHKVTEMGQEVTMRCQPILGHNTVFWYRQTMMQGLELLAYFRNRAPLDDSGMPKDRFSAEMPDATLATLKIQPSEPRDSAVYFCASGLRLMGSSGNTIYFGEGSWLTVV.

The rearrangement links TRBV6-5 to TRBJ2-7; 7 bases map to TRBD1. The CDR3 spans 15 residues. V lost 0 bases and J lost 5; bases outside the gene matches: 7. CDR1 is MNHEY and CDR2 is SVGAGI in the germline V gene. The CDR3 protein is CASSYSNRGTHEQYF. CDR3 nucleotide sequence: TGTGCCAGCAGTTACTCGAACAGGGGTACGCACGAGCAGTACTTC.

The rearrangement uses TRBV5-1 and TRBJ2-2; perhaps TRBD1 as D (6 bases). This CDR3 region has 15 residues. Trimming removed 4 bases from V and 6 bases from J, with 16 bases in between. In germline, CDR1 is SGHRS, CDR2 YFSETQ. This CDR3 reads CASSDRQVGSGELFF. The CDR3 region has the DNA TGCGCCAGCAGCGACAGACAGGTGGGGTCCGGGGAGCTGTTTTTT.

This clonotype was detected a few times. V is TRBV6-5 and J is TRBJ2-7, with D maybe TRBD2 (5 bases). Germline values: CDR1 MNHEY, CDR2 SVGAGI. This CDR3 comprises 15 residues. The germline V and J ends were trimmed by 6 bases and 1 base, with 16 bases remaining between them. The CDR3, as DNA: TGTGCCAGCAGGCTGGATCACGGGGTTTCCTACGAGCAGTACTTC. Translating it yields CASRLDHGVSYEQYF.

This clonotype has a handful of counts. The rearrangement joins TRBV20-1 to TRBJ2-1; 7 positions match TRBD2. Trimming removed 5 bases from V and 0 bases from J; junction bases left unmatched: 7. The CDR3 is made up of 15 amino acids. CDR1 DFQATT and CDR2 SNEGSKA come from the germline V gene (reference sequence). CDR3 region: CSAGRVSDSYNEQFF. The CDR3 nucleotides are TGCAGTGCTGGGAGGGTTAGCGACTCCTACAATGAGCAGTTCTTC.

This rearrangement joins TRBV6-6 to TRBJ1-2; D gene uncertain. The CDR3 consists of 17 residues. In germline, CDR1 is MNHNY, CDR2 SVGAGI (reference sequence). Trimming took off 5 bases at V and 1 base at J, with 20 bases between the two ends. CDR3 DNA: TGTGCCAGCAGTCCATTCATCGACCATCTCCTTAACTATGGCTACACCTTC. This codes for CASSPFIDHLLNYGYTF.

This clonotype was observed a handful of times. The J gene is TRBJ2-1, the V gene TRBV7-2; TRBD2 is a possible D gene (5 bases). This CDR3 is 13 amino acids long. Trimming removed 3 bases from V and 5 bases from J, with 8 bases in between. Looked up from germline, CDR1 is SGHTA and CDR2 is FQGNSA. DNA for the CDR3: TGTGCCAGCAGCTTCAGGCGGGACAATGAGCAGTTCTTC. Translated: CASSFRRDNEQFF.

The DNA of the CDR3 is TGTGCCAGCAGCGAGACTGAAAAACTGTTTTTT. Its translation: CASSETEKLFF. The chain is built from TRBV7-2 and TRBJ1-4; D call uncertain. V was shortened by 5 bases and J by 7 bases, with 5 bases between the two germline ends. The CDR3 is 11 residues long. Germline CDR1 reads SGHTA; CDR2 reads FQGNSA.

The chain recombines TRBV2 with TRBJ1-1; possible D gene TRBD1, 5 bases. The CDR3 spans 14 residues. Trimming removed 3 bases from V and 6 bases from J, with 14 bases in between. The germline gives CDR1 SNHLY, CDR2 FYNNEI. The CDR3 nucleotides read TGTGCCAGCAGTGAGGCGGGGACGGGGGCTGAAGCTTTCTTT. As protein: CASSEAGTGAEAFF. The complete variable domain, with remaining parts taken from reference TRBV2 and TRBJ1-1, reads EPEVTQTPSHQVTQMGQEVILRCVPISNHLYFYWYRQILGQKVEFLVSFYNNEISEKSEIFDDQFSVERPDGSNFTLKIRSTKLEDSAMYFCASSEAGTGAEAFFGQGTRLTVV.